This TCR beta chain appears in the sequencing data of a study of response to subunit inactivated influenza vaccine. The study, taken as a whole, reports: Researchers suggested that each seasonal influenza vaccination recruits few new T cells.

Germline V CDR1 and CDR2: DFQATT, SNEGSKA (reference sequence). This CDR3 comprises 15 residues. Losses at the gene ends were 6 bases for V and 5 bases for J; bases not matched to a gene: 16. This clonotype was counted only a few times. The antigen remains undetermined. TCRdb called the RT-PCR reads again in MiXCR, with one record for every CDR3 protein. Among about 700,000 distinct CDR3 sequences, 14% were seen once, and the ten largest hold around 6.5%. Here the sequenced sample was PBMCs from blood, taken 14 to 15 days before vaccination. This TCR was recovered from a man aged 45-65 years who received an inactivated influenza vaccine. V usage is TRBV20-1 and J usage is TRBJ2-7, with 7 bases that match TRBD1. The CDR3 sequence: CSAQTGQRFVDEQYF. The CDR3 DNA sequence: TGCAGTGCCCAAACGGGACAGCGGTTTGTGGACGAGCAGTACTTC.